Here is one TCR beta chain with its context. Survey-level TCR beta sequencing used the immunoSEQ assay. The table came from immunoSEQ multiplex PCR; TCRdb's copy has only in-frame clones and leaves some out. The table lists around 50,000 clones, more than 80% of them singletons, with 9.5% to 12% in the top ten. The CDR3 is made up of 13 amino acids. CDR1 and CDR2 from the germline V gene are MNHNY and SVGAGI (reference sequence). Trimming stripped 2 bases from V and 5 bases from J, with 7 bases between. The rearrangement links TRBV6-6 to TRBJ1-5; D is perhaps TRBD1 (6 bases). This sequence originates from a man aged 35 to 55 with rheumatoid arthritis. Sample: PBMCs. The CDR3 protein is CASSYGGHQPQHF. The CDR3 nucleotides read TGTGCCAGCAGTTACGGGGGGCATCAGCCCCAGCATTTT.